This is a list of T cell receptor beta chains from one sample in a study of OX40 agonist ivuxolimab in advanced cancers. Generated by immunoSEQ multiplex PCR, the TCRdb table keeps only in-frame clones and is missing some. Of about 99,000 clones listed, roughly nine tenths are singletons. Material: CD4+ or CD8+ T cells sorted from blood, obtained in a trial of the OX40 agonist ivuxolimab. Receptors originate from an adult with an advanced solid tumor such as melanoma, head and neck, liver or kidney cancer. Both conserved end residues are part of each CDR3. Each record gives: D gene, V gene, clone size, J gene, CDR3 protein, CDR3 DNA. A D gene is named only where the DNA matches it firmly. Clone size is not always given. Where it is, it says once, few, many or a class for expanded clones.

d_call: .
v_call: TRBV7-3
clone_size: .
j_call: TRBJ2-2
cdr3_aa: CASSPGGLNTGELFF
cdr3_nt: TGTGCCAGCAGCCCAGGTGGGCTGAATACCGGGGAGCTGTTTTTT

d_call: .
v_call: TRBV11-2
clone_size: .
j_call: TRBJ2-7
cdr3_aa: CASSLDRISAYF
cdr3_nt: TGTGCCAGCAGCTTAGATCGCATCTCGGCGTACTTC

d_call: .
v_call: TRBV21-1
clone_size: .
j_call: TRBJ2-7
cdr3_aa: CASSKAGTFINYEQYF
cdr3_nt: TGTGCCAGCAGCAAAGCGGGGACTTTTATTAACTACGAGCAGTACTTC

d_call: .
v_call: TRBV5-1
clone_size: .
j_call: TRBJ2-1
cdr3_aa: CASSLGSQIYNEQFF
cdr3_nt: TGCGCCAGCAGCCTCGGATCCCAAATCTACAATGAGCAGTTCTTC

d_call: TRBD2
v_call: TRBV4-2
clone_size: .
j_call: TRBJ2-4
cdr3_aa: CASSQERVGGSANIQYF
cdr3_nt: TGTGCCAGCAGCCAGGAGCGGGTTGGCGGGAGTGCAAACATTCAGTACTTC

d_call: TRBD1
v_call: TRBV27
clone_size: .
j_call: TRBJ1-5
cdr3_aa: CASSRQGGSNQPQHF
cdr3_nt: TGTGCCAGCAGTCGACAGGGCGGCAGCAATCAGCCCCAGCATTTT

d_call: .
v_call: TRBV7-8
clone_size: once
j_call: TRBJ2-7
cdr3_aa: CASTLDYYEQYF
cdr3_nt: TGTGCCAGCACCTTAGACTACTACGAGCAGTACTTC

d_call: TRBD2
v_call: TRBV7-9
clone_size: .
j_call: TRBJ2-7
cdr3_aa: CASSGAQTSGSYEQYF
cdr3_nt: TGTGCCAGCAGCGGGGCACAGACTAGCGGGAGTTACGAGCAGTACTTC

d_call: TRBD2
v_call: TRBV19
clone_size: .
j_call: TRBJ2-7
cdr3_aa: CASIVQASGTYEQYF
cdr3_nt: TGTGCCAGTATCGTCCAGGCTAGCGGAACCTACGAGCAGTACTTC

d_call: TRBD1
v_call: TRBV6-6
clone_size: .
j_call: TRBJ2-7
cdr3_aa: CASSYSDRGRSEQYF
cdr3_nt: TGTGCCAGCAGTTACTCCGACAGGGGCAGGTCCGAGCAGTACTTC

d_call: TRBD2
v_call: TRBV28
clone_size: .
j_call: TRBJ2-1
cdr3_aa: CASSPGTSLIPFF
cdr3_nt: TGTGCCAGCAGTCCAGGGACTAGCCTTATCCCGTTCTTC

d_call: TRBD1
v_call: TRBV9
clone_size: .
j_call: TRBJ2-7
cdr3_aa: CASSPRTGGYEQYF
cdr3_nt: TGTGCCAGCAGCCCCCGGACAGGGGGCTACGAGCAGTACTTC

d_call: .
v_call: TRBV5-4
clone_size: .
j_call: TRBJ1-2
cdr3_aa: CASSRTYTTPSYGYTF
cdr3_nt: TGTGCCAGCAGCCGGACTTACACGACGCCAAGCTATGGCTACACCTTC

d_call: .
v_call: TRBV18
clone_size: .
j_call: TRBJ2-5
cdr3_aa: CASQKFDKETQYF
cdr3_nt: TGTGCCAGCCAGAAATTTGATAAAGAGACCCAGTACTTC

d_call: TRBD2
v_call: TRBV29-1
clone_size: .
j_call: TRBJ2-3
cdr3_aa: CSVGVAGGAPGQNTQYF
cdr3_nt: TGCAGCGTTGGGGTAGCGGGAGGGGCGCCGGGTCAGAATACGCAGTATTTT

d_call: .
v_call: TRBV27
clone_size: .
j_call: TRBJ2-2
cdr3_aa: CASSPLGDLVRRELFF
cdr3_nt: TGTGCCAGCAGTCCTTTGGGGGACCTCGTACGAAGGGAGCTGTTTTTT

d_call: TRBD2
v_call: TRBV6-5
clone_size: .
j_call: TRBJ2-7
cdr3_aa: CASSSLSGNSYEQYF
cdr3_nt: TGTGCCAGCAGTTCCCTTAGCGGGAACTCCTACGAGCAGTACTTC

d_call: .
v_call: TRBV6-5
clone_size: .
j_call: TRBJ2-7
cdr3_aa: CASSETSGYEQYF
cdr3_nt: TGTGCCAGCAGCGAAACGAGCGGCTACGAGCAGTACTTC

d_call: .
v_call: TRBV7-3
clone_size: .
j_call: TRBJ1-1
cdr3_aa: CASSLSSTNTEAFF
cdr3_nt: TGTGCCAGCAGCTTAAGTTCCACGAACACTGAAGCTTTCTTT

d_call: .
v_call: TRBV20-1
clone_size: .
j_call: TRBJ2-5
cdr3_aa: CSALQETQYF
cdr3_nt: TGCAGTGCTCTACAAGAGACCCAGTACTTC

d_call: TRBD1
v_call: TRBV5-1
clone_size: .
j_call: TRBJ2-2
cdr3_aa: CASSIGQANTGELFF
cdr3_nt: TGCGCCAGCAGCATAGGACAGGCGAACACCGGGGAGCTGTTTTTT